This paragraph reports one T cell receptor (beta chain). Different DNA sequences within this sample yield the same CDR3. Both 60 Vbeta primers and 13 Jbeta primers went into the PCR. Data came from immunoSEQ multiplex PCR; TCRdb stores just in-frame clones and leaves some out. The table includes around 200,000 clones, about three quarters detected once. The sample belongs to a study of cytomegalovirus exposure and HLA in healthy donors. Sequencing input: PBMCs. The receptor's source is a man aged 18-30 years in good health and CMV-seronegative.

CDR3 nucleotides: TGTGCCAGCAGCCCGCTAGCGGGGGGGTCCACAGATACGCAGTATTTT. This gives the protein CASSPLAGGSTDTQYF. The genes are TRBV27 and TRBJ2-3; the match to TRBD2 covers 12 bases. Germline assignment: CDR1 MNHEY and CDR2 SMNVEV (reference sequence). This CDR3 comprises 16 residues. V lost 6 bases and J lost 2; bases outside the gene matches: 6.